This T cell receptor (beta chain) comes out of a study of blood T cell repertoires in COVID-19. About the research overall: Sample material is recorded as cDNA or gDNA derived from T cells, B-cell-depleted T cells, or PBMCs.

Authors' methods: Scientists estimated how many nucleated cells there were by amplifying reference gene primers. Method: immunoSEQ multiplex PCR; TCRdb's copy keeps in-frame clones and lacks some. V, J and clone size are taken as reported in that table, and D and trimming were inferred from the DNA itself. The sample includes about 220,000 clones, 70% to 90% seen only once; the top ten take roughly 14%. Those who participated ranged in age from roughly 18 to 89 years and resided in about two dozen US areas. Which cohort a participant joined came from the clinical history participants gave. The CDR3 extends over 16 amino acids. Germline CDR1 is MDHEN and CDR2 is SYDVKM. V lost 6 bases and J lost 8; bases outside the gene matches: 15.

Sequencing input: PBMCs or T cells enriched from blood (not recorded which). The gene calls are TRBV28 and TRBJ2-1; TRBD2 matches at 8 bases. This sequence was found in a woman in her forties or fifties with acute COVID-19. The CDR3 here is CASRLGAGARYYEQFF. CDR3 DNA sequence: TGTGCCAGCAGGCTCGGAGCGGGAGCAAGGTACTATGAGCAGTTCTTC.